This T cell receptor beta chain is from a study of blood T cells in healthy people across ages. Study findings and constraints: It was held that diversity estimates obtained from one million T cells represented underestimates. Fewer expanded clones and more diversity marked long-lived versus aged donors.

V lost 4 bases to trimming and J lost 5 bases, with 8 bases between them. CDR1 and CDR2 (germline): MDHEN, SYDVKM. CDR3 length equals 12 residues. This clonotype was seen ten or more times. Antigen specificity is unknown. A second PCR, run for roughly 7 to 11 cycles, used a sample-barcoded 5' primer plus a J-beta primer mix. Each cDNA molecule, via a template-switch adaptor with 12 random nucleotides, was tagged. Via MiXCR, TCRdb re-called the 5' RACE reads, giving one row per CDR3 protein. The table has 1.2 million to 1.5 million distinct CDR3 sequences, 42% seen once. This clonotype was obtained from a woman under 30 in good health. Sequencing was performed on blood. The chain combines TRBV28 with TRBJ2-5; D remains unclear. For the CDR3, the DNA is TGTGCCAGCAGTTCGGAACGGGAGACCCAGTACTTC. Protein: CASSSERETQYF.